Each of the 7 T cell receptor beta chains below was sequenced from the same sample in a study of identical twins. TCRdb re-called the 5' RACE reads through MiXCR, storing one row per CDR3 protein. The sample yields 1.5 million to 2 million distinct CDR3 sequences, about 32% seen once. Source material: cord blood. The origin of the receptors is a newborn girl in good health.

The chain has TRBV6-6 and TRBJ1-4; D possibly corresponds to TRBD1 (6 bases). Looked up from germline, CDR1 is MNHNY and CDR2 is SVGAGI (reference sequence). The CDR3 extends over 13 amino acids. The CDR3 region is CAERDMNNEKLFF. The CDR3 DNA sequence: TGTGCAGAAAGGGACATGAACAATGAAAAACTGTTTTTT.

The rearrangement joins TRBV19 to TRBJ1-2; D uncertain. The V gene's germline CDR1 is LNHDA and CDR2 SQIVND (reference sequence). The CDR3 spans 14 residues. Trimming removed 3 bases at V and 5 bases at J, with 13 bases between. The CDR3 is CASSMTGTSYGYTF. The CDR3 DNA reads as TGTGCCAGTAGTATGACCGGTACTTCGTATGGCTACACCTTC.

The chain links TRBV5-1 to TRBJ1-1, with 11 bases matching TRBD1. V dropped 5 bases and J dropped 3; count of bases not matched to a gene: 6. The CDR3 sequence is 15 residues long. Germline V CDR1 and CDR2: SGHRS, YFSETQ. The CDR3 spells CASRDRGRKDTEAFF. The DNA of the CDR3 is TGCGCCAGCAGGGACAGGGGGCGGAAAGACACTGAAGCTTTCTTT. The whole variable domain, filled in from reference TRBV5-1 and TRBJ1-1, reads KAGVTQTPRYLIKTRGQQVTLSCSPISGHRSVSWYQQTPGQGLQFLFEYFSETQRNKGNFPGRFSGRQFSNSRSEMNVSTLELGDSALYLCASRDRGRKDTEAFFGQGTRLTVV.

This chain joins TRBV5-1 and TRBJ2-3, with 8 bases identical to TRBD1. Germline trimming cut 5 bases from V and 5 bases from J; bases unmatched to any gene: 1. The CDR3 length is 12 residues. The germline V gene encodes CDR1 SGHRS and CDR2 YFSETQ. CDR3 DNA sequence: TGCGCCAGCAGACAGGGGGAAGATACGCAGTATTTT. Its protein is CASRQGEDTQYF.

The genes are TRBV4-1 and TRBJ1-4; maybe TRBD1 (5 bases). This CDR3 contains 16 residues. Per the germline V gene, CDR1 is MGHRA and CDR2 is YSYEKL. Between the trimmed V and J ends, which lost 4 bases and 4 bases, there was a span of 16 bases. CDR3 in amino acids: CASSRRGDGNNEKLFF. The CDR3 DNA follows: TGCGCCAGCAGCCGTCGGGGGGACGGGAATAATGAAAAACTGTTTTTT.

The chain joins TRBV28 to TRBJ2-5, with D perhaps TRBD2 (5 bases). Germline V lookup: CDR1 MDHEN, CDR2 SYDVKM. The length of the CDR3 is 14 residues. Trimming took 3 bases from V and 3 from J, leaving 11 bases between them. CDR3 nucleotide sequence: TGTGCCAGCAGTTTTTTTAGAGCGGAAGAGACCCAGTACTTC. It yields the protein CASSFFRAEETQYF.

The rearrangement joins TRBV12-5 to TRBJ2-1; the D call may be TRBD1 or TRBD2 (5 bases each). Germline-derived CDR1 and CDR2 are LGHNT and FRNRAP. This CDR3 contains 12 residues. The V gene lost 6 bases and the J gene lost 5 bases, with 8 bases spanning the gap. The CDR3 sequence: CASGGTHNEQFF. The CDR3 DNA follows: TGTGCTAGTGGAGGGACCCACAATGAGCAGTTCTTC.